Below, 21 T cell receptor beta chains from the same sample are listed, as sequenced in a study of spatial heterogeneity in lung cancer. TCRdb passed the 5' RACE reads through MiXCR, listing each CDR3 protein once. The sample carries about 44,000 distinct CDR3 sequences, roughly an eighth recorded once. Time point in this sample: sample taken at primary tumor resection. The sequencing used PBMCs, collected at surgery. These receptors originate from a male donor with early-stage non-small cell lung cancer.

This chain links TRBV5-1 with TRBJ1-1; 7 bases fit TRBD1. Trimming cost V 4 bases and J 5 bases; bases outside gene matches: 8. CDR1 and CDR2 (germline): SGHRS, YFSETQ. CDR3 length equals 14 residues. The CDR3 is CASSQDRVGTEAFF. In DNA form, the CDR3 reads TGCGCCAGCAGCCAAGACAGGGTAGGGACTGAAGCTTTCTTT.

J is TRBJ2-1 and V is TRBV5-1, with 12 positions matching TRBD2. Germline values: CDR1 SGHRS, CDR2 YFSETQ. V lost 4 bases to trimming and J lost 7 bases; unmatched junction nucleotides: 6. The CDR3 consists of 15 residues. CDR3 region: CASSKTSGRRNEQFF. The CDR3 DNA is TGCGCCAGCAGCAAGACTAGCGGGAGAAGGAATGAGCAGTTCTTC. Supplemented by reference TRBV5-1 and TRBJ2-1, the full variable domain reads KAGVTQTPRYLIKTRGQQVTLSCSPISGHRSVSWYQQTPGQGLQFLFEYFSETQRNKGNFPGRFSGRQFSNSRSEMNVSTLELGDSALYLCASSKTSGRRNEQFFGPGTRLTVL.

This clonotype was seen ten or more times. The V call is TRBV6-5, the J call TRBJ2-7; a possible D gene is TRBD2 (6 bases). Germline V lookup: CDR1 MNHEY, CDR2 SVGAGI. CDR3 length: 15 residues. Trimming took 6 bases from V and 2 from J, leaving 17 bases between them. CDR3 nucleotides: TGTGCCAGCAGAGTGGGACTTATGGAGGCCTACGAGCAGTACTTC. Its translation is CASRVGLMEAYEQYF.

This chain joins TRBV5-1 and TRBJ2-2, with D perhaps matching TRBD1 (6 bases). CDR1 is SGHRS and CDR2 is YFSETQ in the germline V gene. Trimming left V 1 base short and J 6 bases short, with 16 bases between. The length of the CDR3 is 16 residues. The CDR3 bases are TGCGCCAGCAGCTTGCCCCAGGGGCCCGACGCCGGGGAGCTGTTTTTT. As protein: CASSLPQGPDAGELFF.

This chain connects TRBV2 to TRBJ2-3; D not resolved. Per germline, CDR1 SNHLY and CDR2 FYNNEI. Trimming pared 7 bases from V and 3 bases from J, leaving 11 bases between. This CDR3 is 13 amino acids long. CDR3 protein: CASNGPFTDTQYF. DNA of the CDR3: TGTGCCAGCAACGGACCCTTTACAGATACGCAGTATTTT.

The rearrangement joins TRBV6-5 to TRBJ2-1; 10 bases are shared with TRBD1. CDR1 is MNHEY and CDR2 is SVGAGI in the germline V gene. The CDR3 sequence is 16 residues long. V was pared by 4 bases and J by 4 bases, with 7 bases of the junction left unmatched. CDR3 amino acids: CASSSEPGQGYNEQFF. CDR3 nucleotides: TGTGCCAGCAGTTCCGAACCGGGACAGGGGTACAATGAGCAGTTCTTC.

Ten or more counts support this clonotype. The rearrangement links TRBV29-1 to TRBJ1-2; the match to TRBD1 covers 7 bases. The CDR3 spans 13 residues. The junction had 9 bases not matched to a gene; V was cut back by 7 bases and J by 4 bases. Germline V lookup: CDR1 SQVTM, CDR2 ANQGSEA. CDR3 sequence (DNA): TGCAGCGCCGCCGCCGGGACAGCCTATGGCTACACCTTC. Encoded protein: CSAAAGTAYGYTF.

This clonotype has only a few counts. The chain joins TRBV6-4 to TRBJ2-1; TRBD2 might be the D (5 bases). This CDR3 is 15 amino acids long. V was trimmed by 1 base and J by 7 bases, leaving 14 bases between them. In germline, CDR1 is MRHNA, CDR2 SNTAGT. The CDR3 loop is CASSDLGLAPNEQFF. CDR3 sequence (DNA): TGTGCCAGCAGTGACTTAGGACTCGCACCAAATGAGCAGTTCTTC.

The chain recombines TRBV5-1 with TRBJ2-5, with TRBD1 identical over 7 bases. CDR1 SGHRS and CDR2 YFSETQ come from the germline V gene. The CDR3 covers 13 residues. Trimming removed 4 bases from V and 5 bases from J; junction bases left unmatched: 5. CDR3 DNA: TGCGCCAGCAGCCCGGTAGGGGGCGAGACCCAGTACTTC. Its translation: CASSPVGGETQYF.

This clonotype was found many times. The gene calls are TRBV3-1 and TRBJ1-6; a weak D match, TRBD1 (6 bases). V shed 2 bases and J shed 11 bases, with 13 bases lying between them. Germline V gives CDR1 LGHDT, CDR2 YNNKEL (reference sequence). This CDR3 has 14 residues. CDR3 bases: TGTGCCAGCAGCCAATTCGACAGGAGGGCACCCCTCCACTTT. This sequence encodes CASSQFDRRAPLHF.

This clonotype has ten or more counts. The rearrangement links TRBV27 to TRBJ1-2; TRBD1 is a possible D gene (6 bases). CDR3 length: 15 amino acids. Trimming left V 2 bases short and J 8 bases short, with 18 bases between. Germline V CDR1 and CDR2: MNHEY, SMNVEV (reference sequence). CDR3 region: CASSLQGPFSGGYTF. In DNA form, the CDR3 reads TGTGCCAGCAGTTTACAGGGGCCGTTTTCCGGAGGCTACACCTTC.

This clonotype was counted at least ten times. The CDR3 spells CASSQVRRESEQYF. CDR3 nucleotide sequence: TGTGCCAGCAGCCAAGTTCGCCGGGAAAGCGAGCAGTACTTC. The chain couples TRBV3-1 to TRBJ2-7; perhaps TRBD2 as D (5 bases). The V end was cut by 1 base, the J end by 6 bases, with 13 bases between. The CDR3 has 14 amino acids. From germline, CDR1 is LGHDT and CDR2 YNNKEL (reference sequence).

The chain couples TRBV20-1 to TRBJ1-2; D perhaps matches TRBD1 (5 bases). There are 13 residues in the CDR3. The germline CDR1 and CDR2 sequences are DFQATT and SNEGSKA (reference sequence). Trimming pared 6 bases from V and 4 bases from J, leaving 15 bases between. In nucleotides, the CDR3 is TGCAGTGCAACTGCGGGGGGAACCTATGGCTACACCTTC. It is translated as CSATAGGTYGYTF.

The chain combines TRBV5-1 with TRBJ2-1; D gene ambiguous. V was trimmed by 0 bases and J by 5 bases, leaving 6 bases between them. The CDR3 sequence is 13 residues long. The V gene's germline CDR1 is SGHRS and CDR2 YFSETQ. The CDR3, as DNA: TGCGCCAGCAGCTTGGCCCAGAACAATGAGCAGTTCTTC. Translation: CASSLAQNNEQFF.

This clonotype was seen only a few times. V usage is TRBV7-3 and J usage is TRBJ2-3; D gene uncertain. V shed 4 bases and J shed 12 bases, with 11 bases lying between them. CDR3 length equals 11 residues. Germline values: CDR1 SGHTA, CDR2 FQGTGA. CDR3 sequence reads: CASSSSSIQYF. CDR3 coding DNA: TGTGCCAGCAGCTCCTCTTCAATACAGTATTTT.

The chain uses TRBV11-2 and TRBJ2-7; no reliable D call. This CDR3 region has 15 residues. Trimming pared 0 bases from V and 2 bases from J, leaving 11 bases between. Germline V gives CDR1 SGHAT, CDR2 FQNNGV. CDR3 in amino acids: CASSLDSSLAYEQYF. The CDR3 DNA follows: TGTGCCAGCAGCTTAGATTCCAGTTTGGCCTACGAGCAGTACTTC.

J is TRBJ1-5 and V is TRBV12-3 or TRBV12-4; unclear D gene. This CDR3 has 13 residues. V was shortened by 5 bases and J by 7 bases, with 12 bases between the two germline ends. CDR3 region: CASSEGSTQPQHF. In nucleotides, the CDR3 is TGTGCCAGCAGTGAAGGGAGTACGCAGCCCCAGCATTTT.

The chain uses TRBV5-1 and TRBJ2-1, with D unresolved. The V gene's germline CDR1 is SGHRS and CDR2 YFSETQ. Trimming took 0 bases from V and 6 from J, leaving 16 bases between them. The CDR3 contains 16 residues. For the CDR3, the DNA is TGCGCCAGCAGCTTGGAGGGCAGAACCCACTCCAATGAGCAGTTCTTC. Translated: CASSLEGRTHSNEQFF.

The chain is built from TRBV6-6 and TRBJ2-2; possibly TRBD2 for D (6 bases). Looked up from germline, CDR1 is MNHNY and CDR2 is SVGAGI (reference sequence). V was pared by 0 bases and J by 8 bases, with 19 bases between. This CDR3 contains 17 residues. The CDR3 reads CASSYSTLGGSDGELFF. The CDR3 DNA sequence: TGTGCCAGCAGTTACTCTACTTTAGGAGGGTCTGATGGGGAGCTGTTTTTT.

The table lists this clonotype with many counts. The V call is TRBV3-1, the J call TRBJ2-7; D perhaps matches TRBD2 (6 bases). The V end lost 4 bases, the J end lost 3 bases, and 10 bases lay between the germline ends. The CDR3 extends over 13 amino acids. Germline loops: CDR1 LGHDT, CDR2 YNNKEL (reference sequence). CDR3 sequence: CASSRGTYYEQYF. The CDR3 bases are TGTGCCAGCAGCCGCGGGACGTACTACGAGCAGTACTTC.

The rearrangement links TRBV25-1 to TRBJ1-1, with D maybe TRBD1 (6 bases). CDR1 MGHDK and CDR2 SYGVNS come from the germline V gene. The CDR3 totals 17 residues. Trimming removed 5 bases at V and 0 bases at J, with 19 bases between. This CDR3 reads CASSPHGETGMNTEAFF. CDR3 coding DNA: TGTGCCAGCAGTCCTCATGGGGAGACAGGCATGAACACTGAAGCTTTCTTT.